The 25 T cell receptor beta chains listed next were all sequenced from one sample in a study of metastatic and nonmetastatic thyroid tumors. No patient had received any treatment before thyroid surgery. Via MiXCR, TCRdb re-called the PCR reads. There are roughly 25,000 clones in the sample; roughly 20% occur only once, and around 28% lies in the top ten. Sequencing used blood. The receptors stem from a male donor with papillary thyroid cancer or a benign thyroid nodule (not recorded which). Some clones in this sample may be carry-over from other donors' samples.

This clone showed up many times. J is TRBJ2-2 and V is TRBV9; 10 nucleotides match TRBD1. The CDR3 consists of 16 residues. CDR1 and CDR2 from the germline V gene are SGDLS and YYNGEE. The junction had 7 bases not matched to a gene; V was cut back by 3 bases and J by 5 bases. As DNA, the CDR3 is TGTGCCAGCAGCGCACGACAGGGGGCGGGAACCGGGGAGCTGTTTTTT. Residues: CASSARQGAGTGELFF.

The rearrangement links TRBV10-3 to TRBJ2-1; D perhaps matches TRBD2 (7 bases). Looked up from germline, CDR1 is ENHRY and CDR2 is SYGVKD. The length of the CDR3 is 15 residues. The ends were cut back, 4 bases at V and 5 bases at J, with 15 bases in the middle. In DNA, the CDR3 is TGTGCCATCAGTGGTAAAACGGGGGGCGACAATGAGCAGTTCTTC. Its protein product is CAISGKTGGDNEQFF.

The sample holds many counts of this clone. The same CDR3 arises from other DNA sequences in this sample as well. The chain recombines TRBV10-3 with TRBJ1-2; no clear D. Germline lookup yields CDR1 ENHRY and CDR2 SYGVKD. The ends were cut back, 3 bases at V and 8 bases at J, with 19 bases in the middle. There are 15 residues in the CDR3. The CDR3 DNA follows: TGTGCCATCAGTGATGATACAGCGCTTGGCTACGGCTACACCTTC. This gives the protein CAISDDTALGYGYTF.

This clone was counted many times. The V and J genes are TRBV12-5 and TRBJ1-2; D gene unclear. CDR3 length: 8 amino acids. The V gene lost 10 bases and the J gene lost 3 bases, with 0 bases spanning the gap. Per germline, CDR1 LGHNT and CDR2 FRNRAP. CDR3 DNA sequence: TGTGCTAACTATGGCTACACCTTC. Protein product: CANYGYTF.

This clone was seen repeatedly, ten times or more. The chain employs TRBV28 and TRBJ1-5; TRBD1 is a possible D gene (6 bases). V lost 9 bases to trimming and J lost 9 bases, with 24 bases between them. Per the germline V gene, CDR1 is MDHEN and CDR2 is SYDVKM. The CDR3 runs 15 residues. The CDR3, as DNA: TGTGCCAGTACGGACAGCCCTCGGGGGAATATGCCCCAGCATTTT. Protein sequence: CASTDSPRGNMPQHF.

This clone was detected ten times or more. The chain recombines TRBV12-3 or TRBV12-4 with TRBJ1-2; TRBD1 might be the D (5 bases). The CDR3 length is 15 residues. Between the trimmed V and J ends, which lost 0 bases and 4 bases, there was a span of 12 bases. CDR3 coding DNA: TGTGCCAGCAGTTTAGCAGGGGCGTTCAGCTATGGCTACACCTTC. It translates to CASSLAGAFSYGYTF.

The chain carries TRBV12-5 and TRBJ1-1; 7 nucleotides align to TRBD1. The V gene's germline CDR1 is LGHNT and CDR2 FRNRAP. The CDR3 covers 14 residues. With 0 bases clipped from V and 5 bases from J, the junction kept 3 bases outside the gene matches. In nucleotides, the CDR3 is TGTGCTAGTGGTTTGGTACCAGGGGGGACTGAAGCTTTCTTT. It is translated as CASGLVPGGTEAFF.

This clone was seen many times. The chain links TRBV5-1 to TRBJ2-3, with D possibly TRBD1 on 7 matching bases. Germline V gene data show CDR1 as SGHRS and CDR2 as YFSETQ. The ends were cut back, 4 bases at V and 2 bases at J, with 17 bases in the middle. The CDR3 has 16 amino acids. The CDR3 sequence: CASSAGRDSLTDTQYF. CDR3 DNA: TGCGCCAGCAGCGCGGGGCGGGACAGCCTCACAGATACGCAGTATTTT.

This clone was counted many times. The rearrangement joins TRBV10-3 to TRBJ1-6, with D unclear. V dropped 2 bases and J dropped 1 base, with 3 bases sitting between them. The CDR3 sequence is 14 residues long. Germline CDR1 is ENHRY and CDR2 is SYGVKD. This CDR3 is CAISEGSYNSPLHF. In nucleotides, the CDR3 is TGTGCCATCAGTGAGGGTTCCTATAATTCACCCCTCCACTTT.

In this sample, this clone turned up a few times. CDR3 loop: CASSYSDSSYEQYV. The CDR3 DNA follows: TGTGCCAGCAGTTACTCGGACAGCTCCTACGAGCAGTACGTC. V gene TRBV6-2 or TRBV6-3 combines with J gene TRBJ2-7; D is perhaps TRBD1 (6 bases). Germline CDR1 and CDR2: MNHEY and SVGEGT. This CDR3 spans 14 amino acids. The V gene lost 0 bases and the J gene lost 0 bases, with 6 bases spanning the gap.

This clone has a count of ten or more. The chain links TRBV2 to TRBJ1-2; D remains ambiguous. Germline V lookup: CDR1 SNHLY, CDR2 FYNNEI. The CDR3 runs 14 residues. V was cut by 1 base and J by 5 bases, with 11 bases left in between. CDR3 nucleotide sequence: TGTGCCAGCAGTGAAGGGGCGTCGATATATGGCTACACCTTC. It translates to CASSEGASIYGYTF.

The chain uses TRBV6-1 and TRBJ1-1; no reliable D call. Between the trimmed V and J ends, which lost 6 bases and 4 bases, there was a span of 21 bases. The CDR3 extends over 16 amino acids. The V gene's germline CDR1 is MNHNS and CDR2 SASEGT. CDR3 sequence: CASRMVILGSVTEAFF. The CDR3 coding sequence is TGTGCCAGCAGAATGGTCATTCTGGGAAGTGTCACTGAAGCTTTCTTT.

This clone is a singleton in its sample. This sequence joins TRBV28 and TRBJ2-5, with 7 bases identical to TRBD1. The CDR3 totals 12 residues. The J segment lost 4 bases and the V segment lost 11 bases, leaving 7 bases of the junction unmatched. The germline gives CDR1 MDHEN, CDR2 SYDVKM. CDR3: CAGRDSRETQYF. For the CDR3, the DNA is TGTGCCGGACGGGACAGTAGAGAGACCCAGTACTTC.

This clone occurred many times. This chain uses TRBV11-3 with TRBJ1-1; a weak D match, TRBD1 (5 bases). Looked up from germline, CDR1 is SGHNT and CDR2 is YENEEA. Trimming pared 5 bases from V and 0 bases from J, leaving 13 bases between. This CDR3 has 15 amino acids. The CDR3 spells CASSKEGRLNTEAFF. CDR3 bases: TGTGCCAGCAGCAAGGAGGGGAGACTGAACACTGAAGCTTTCTTT. The variable domain in full, with the rest retrieved from reference TRBV11-3 and TRBJ1-1, is EAGVVQSPRYKIIEKKQPVAFWCNPISGHNTLYWYLQNLGQGPELLIRYENEEAVDDSQLPKDRFSAERLKGVDSTLKIQPAELGDSAVYLCASSKEGRLNTEAFFGQGTRLTVV.

In this sample, this clone turned up many times. The V gene is TRBV5-1, the J gene TRBJ2-2; no definite D call. The CDR3 has 15 residues. The germline V and J ends were trimmed by 0 bases and 1 base, with 7 bases remaining between them. The germline V gene has CDR1 SGHRS and CDR2 YFSETQ. The CDR3 sequence is CASSLAGLNTGELFF. The DNA for the CDR3 is TGCGCCAGCAGCTTGGCCGGCCTGAACACCGGGGAGCTGTTTTTT.

In this sample, this clone turned up many times. The rearrangement joins TRBV9 to TRBJ1-1; D remains unclear. The germline V gene encodes CDR1 SGDLS and CDR2 YYNGEE. The length of the CDR3 is 13 residues. Between the trimmed V and J ends, which lost 2 bases and 1 base, there was a span of 6 bases. CDR3 nucleotides: TGTGCCAGCAGCGTCGCAGAGAACACTGAAGCTTTCTTT. Its protein product is CASSVAENTEAFF.

This clone was found many times. V gene TRBV20-1 combines with J gene TRBJ2-5; tentatively, D is TRBD1 (5 bases). V gave up 0 bases and J gave up 1 base, with 9 bases separating them. Germline CDR1 is DFQATT and CDR2 is SNEGSKA (reference sequence). This CDR3 has 14 residues. Here the CDR3 DNA reads TGCAGTGCTAGAGATCGTAGGGGCCAAGAGACCCAGTACTTC. Its translation: CSARDRRGQETQYF.

This clone was found many times. CDR3 sequence: CASSERGTGGATEAFF. CDR3 nucleotides: TGTGCCAGCAGTGAACGGGGGACAGGGGGCGCGACTGAAGCTTTCTTT. The chain is built from TRBV6-1 and TRBJ1-1, with 12 bases identical to TRBD1. Trimming cost V 2 bases and J 5 bases; bases outside gene matches: 6. CDR1 and CDR2 from the germline V gene are MNHNS and SASEGT. This CDR3 contains 16 residues.

This clone was counted many times. The rearrangement links TRBV6-2 or TRBV6-3 to TRBJ2-3; 10 bases are shared with TRBD2. Germline values: CDR1 MNHEY, CDR2 SVGEGT. After removal of 2 bases from V and 4 bases from J, the junction contained 9 bases not matched to a gene. CDR3 length equals 17 residues. CDR3: CASSYAPSGSRADTQYF. The CDR3 DNA follows: TGTGCCAGCAGTTACGCGCCTAGCGGGAGTAGGGCAGATACGCAGTATTTT.

J is TRBJ1-1 and V is TRBV19, with unresolved D. Germline CDR1 reads LNHDA; CDR2 reads SQIVND (reference sequence). The length of the CDR3 is 16 residues. Trimming took off 2 bases at V and 4 bases at J, with 17 bases between the two ends. CDR3 amino acids: CASSIKIALMTTEAFF. CDR3 nucleotide sequence: TGTGCCAGTAGTATAAAAATCGCACTAATGACCACTGAAGCTTTCTTT.

This clone appeared many times. The chain combines TRBV11-1 with TRBJ2-3; 10 bases line up with TRBD1. V was pared by 2 bases and J by 4 bases, with 9 bases of the junction left unmatched. This CDR3 comprises 17 residues. Germline loops: CDR1 SGHAT, CDR2 FQDESV (reference sequence). The DNA of the CDR3 is TGTGCCAGCAGCTTAAGGACAGGGGGGTCACTCCCAGATACGCAGTATTTT. It codes for CASSLRTGGSLPDTQYF.

On this clone: The same CDR3 is also encoded by other DNA sequences in this sample. This chain connects TRBV7-6 to TRBJ2-5; the D is unclear. There are 13 residues in the CDR3. Trimming cost V 5 bases and J 2 bases, with 9 bases left between them. Germline V gene lookup returns CDR1 SGHVS and CDR2 FNYEAQ. Here the CDR3 DNA reads TGTGCCAGCAGCCCTCTAAATCAAGAGACCCAGTACTTC. Translation gives CASSPLNQETQYF.

The J gene is TRBJ2-3, the V gene TRBV28, with D perhaps being TRBD1 or TRBD2 (5 bases each). The CDR3 is 13 residues long. Trimming shortened V by 6 bases and J by 4 bases, and 11 bases separated the two germline ends. CDR1 and CDR2 (germline): MDHEN, SYDVKM. Here the CDR3 DNA reads TGTGCCAGCAGCTCCCTGGGGGCAGATACGCAGTATTTT. This gives the protein CASSSLGADTQYF.

This clone was seen more than once but under ten times. This chain links TRBV12-3 or TRBV12-4 with TRBJ2-7, with TRBD1 matching over 7 bases. The CDR3 sequence is 17 residues long. J was trimmed by 2 bases and V by 4 bases; bases with no gene match: 14. This CDR3 reads CASSSRKTGTLPYEQYF. CDR3 in DNA: TGTGCCAGCAGTTCACGTAAGACAGGGACCCTACCCTACGAGCAGTACTTC.

This clone was picked up many times. V usage is TRBV12-3 or TRBV12-4 and J usage is TRBJ2-7; 7 bases fit TRBD2. V shed 7 bases, J shed 3 bases, and the junction held 9 bases outside the gene matches. This CDR3 is built from 14 residues. This CDR3 reads CASKKREKSYEQYF. CDR3 sequence (DNA): TGTGCCAGCAAGAAGCGGGAAAAAAGCTACGAGCAGTACTTC.